This TCR beta chain was sequenced in a study of blood T cell repertoires in COVID-19. Overall study: Samples came from the United States, Italy and Spain, spanning acute and convalescent COVID-19.

The germline V gene has CDR1 PRHDT and CDR2 FYEKMQ (reference sequence). V shed 2 bases and J shed 4 bases, with 9 bases lying between them. The CDR3 runs to 14 residues. Original data processing: Amplified reference gene primers provided the basis for estimating nucleated cell counts. TCRdb's copy holds only in-frame clones and misses some; the assay was immunoSEQ multiplex PCR. The DNA gave D and trimming, while V, J and clone size come from that table. The table includes 95,000 to 150,000 clones, roughly nine tenths detected once. Source material: peripheral blood. This clonotype was sampled from a man in his fifties or sixties with COVID-19, enrolled during active disease. The chain combines TRBV13 with TRBJ1-3; a weak D match, TRBD1 (5 bases). CDR3 in amino acids: CASSLSGGGNTIYF. The CDR3 DNA reads TGTGCCAGCAGCTTAAGCGGGGGAGGAAACACCATATATTTT.